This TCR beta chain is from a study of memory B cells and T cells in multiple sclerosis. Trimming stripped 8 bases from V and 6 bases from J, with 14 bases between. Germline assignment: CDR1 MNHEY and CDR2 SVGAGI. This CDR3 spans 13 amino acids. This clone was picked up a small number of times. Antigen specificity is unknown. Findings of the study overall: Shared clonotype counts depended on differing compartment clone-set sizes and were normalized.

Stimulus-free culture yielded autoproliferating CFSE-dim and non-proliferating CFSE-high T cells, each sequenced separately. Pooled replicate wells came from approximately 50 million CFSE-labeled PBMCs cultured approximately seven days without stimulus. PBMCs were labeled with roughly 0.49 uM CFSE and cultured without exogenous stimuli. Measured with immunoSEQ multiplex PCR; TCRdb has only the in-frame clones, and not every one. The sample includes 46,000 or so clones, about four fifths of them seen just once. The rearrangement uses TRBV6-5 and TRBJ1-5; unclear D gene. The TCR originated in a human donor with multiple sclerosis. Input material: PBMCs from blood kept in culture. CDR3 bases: TGTGCCAGCGCCCGTAACCCTCGTCAGCCCCAGCATTTT. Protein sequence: CASARNPRQPQHF.